The source of this T cell receptor beta chain is a study of TIL therapy for anti-PD-1-resistant metastatic lung cancer. The CDR3 length is 15 residues. V was trimmed by 3 bases and J by 0 bases, leaving 11 bases between them. The germline V gene has CDR1 MNHEY and CDR2 SVGAGI. Regarding time point: pre-treatment sample, taken before nivolumab and TIL therapy. Sequencing used immunoSEQ v3. Method: immunoSEQ multiplex PCR; TCRdb's copy keeps in-frame clones and lacks some. The sample lists approximately 50,000 clones; more than 80% were seen once. The TCR sequence derives from a person aged 25-80 years with non-small cell lung cancer. The chain uses TRBV6-5 and TRBJ1-1; D unresolved. The input for sequencing was blood, taken at baseline. The CDR3 DNA is TGTGCCAGCAGTTATACGGACTTAATGAACACTGAAGCTTTCTTT. Its translation: CASSYTDLMNTEAFF.